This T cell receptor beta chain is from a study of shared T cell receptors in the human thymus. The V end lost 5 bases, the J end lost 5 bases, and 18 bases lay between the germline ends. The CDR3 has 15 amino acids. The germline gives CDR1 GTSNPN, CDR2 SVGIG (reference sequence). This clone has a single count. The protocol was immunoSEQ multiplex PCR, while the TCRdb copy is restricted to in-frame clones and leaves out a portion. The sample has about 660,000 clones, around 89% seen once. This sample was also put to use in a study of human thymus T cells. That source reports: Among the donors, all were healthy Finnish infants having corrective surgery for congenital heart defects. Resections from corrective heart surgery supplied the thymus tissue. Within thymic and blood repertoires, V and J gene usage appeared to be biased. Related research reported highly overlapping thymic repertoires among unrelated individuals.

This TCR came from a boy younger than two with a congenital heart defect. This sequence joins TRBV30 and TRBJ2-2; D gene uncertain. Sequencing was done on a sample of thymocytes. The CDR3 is CAWVVTHADTGELFF. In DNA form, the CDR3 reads TGTGCCTGGGTAGTAACCCATGCCGATACCGGGGAGCTGTTTTTT.